This note documents a single T cell receptor (beta chain) sequence. Its antigen is currently not known. No qualities accompany the bases; no much larger clone lies one base away. The library was produced with the immunoSEQ multiplex PCR assay. Survey resolution was used, with two replicates of roughly 200 ng each, totaling approximately 400 ng of DNA per sample. Using multiplex PCR primers aimed at V and J genes, the hsTCRB kit picked up rearranged TCRB sequences in genomic DNA. In the first PCR, the CDR3 region was amplified for 31 cycles with the QIAGEN Multiplex PCR Kit. A roughly 8-cycle second PCR added sample barcodes and Illumina adapters to each replicate. Pooled libraries were quantified using a QuantStudio 6 and the KAPA library quantification kit. About 15 pM of pooled libraries were sequenced on an Illumina MiSeq with 156-cycle single-end reads and a 15-cycle index read. In the original analysis: Of more than 150,000 unique clonotypes, 1.7% were flagged by VDJdb annotation as previously reported viral-epitope-specific. Raw reads were processed into normalized, annotated TCRB repertoires with the immunoSEQ Data Assistant and immunoSEQ Analyzer. BioAnalyzer and version 0.6.5 of the immunarch R package were the tools used for clonotype analysis. Before richness was estimated, every repertoire was downsampled to the clone count of the smallest repertoire. Clonotypes were categorized as expanded, contracted or novel by Fisher's exact tests, where a novel clonotype had zero frequency before treatment. Significantly changed CDR3 beta sequences were clustered with GLIPH2 using simulation_depth=1000 and kmer_min_depth=3, and CDR3s shorter than five residues were excluded. Held by TCRdb, this immuneACCESS table contains in-frame sequences only and omits some clones. Under half of the omission traces to an unresolved V gene where checked; the cause of the rest is unknown. V, J and clone size derive from that table, while D and trimming were established from the DNA sequence. The sample table shows 2,500 to 3,500 clones, and about four fifths are seen once. The ten largest clonotypes hold approximately 12% of the sample.

The CDR3 runs 12 amino acids, cysteine and phenylalanine included. Only the CDR3 part of the read is kept: 36 bases, read in frame from the first base. Cut back by 2 bases and 8 bases, the V and J ends lie 6 bases apart. CDR1 MNHEY and CDR2 SVGAGI were looked up in the germline V gene. Bulk bone marrow was analyzed without sorting T-cell subsets. Immunosequencing of the TCR beta CDR3 regions was performed on bone marrow from about a dozen myelodysplastic syndrome patients before and after hypomethylating agent therapy. To track the repertoire longitudinally, every patient provided one baseline bone marrow along with two to three bone marrows taken at different post-treatment timepoints. Whole bone marrow served as the source for genomic DNA extraction, with DNA quality checked using TapeStation, NanoDrop OneC and PicoGreen assays. The data originate from a study of hypomethylating agent response in myelodysplastic syndrome (dated by TCRdb to 2020 to 2022). The study in broad terms: The hypomethylating agents azacitidine (about 75% of the 11) or decitabine (3 of 11) were used to treat the patients. The cohort was composed of fewer than 10 male and a couple of female myelodysplastic syndrome patients. Patients had a mean age of 72.2 +/- 6.3 years, and a diploid cytogenetic profile was the most common. The mutation found most frequently was TET2, which appeared in about 45% of the 11 patients. Six or seven patients responded with complete response or hematologic improvement, and roughly five patients were non-responders. Response was defined as complete response or hematologic improvement, and any patient who met neither criterion was considered a non-responder.

The paper's findings and limits, for the study overall: Novel clonotypes were found to emerge more often in responders, whereas more contracted clonotypes were observed in non-responders after treatment. The cohort was small, with only 11 to 12 patients analyzed. Because the healthy control donors and the MDS patients were not matched by age, the comparison between MDS and healthy samples could have been affected. After treatment with a hypomethylating agent, no significant changes in richness, rarefaction diversity or clonality were seen, whether all patients were considered together or each response group separately. Whether the shared GLIPH2 clusters possibly recognize novel MDS antigens was not confirmed and still needs to be tested experimentally.

The sample here was bone marrow, taken before or after starting hypomethylating agent treatment for myelodysplastic syndrome (not recorded which). The sequence derives from a human donor with myelodysplastic syndrome. The sequence joins TRBV6-5 to TRBJ1-4; no confident D gene assignment can be made. The DNA sequence is given as TGTGCCAGCAGTTACGATGGGGAAAAACTGTTTTTT. Its protein product is CASSYDGEKLFF.